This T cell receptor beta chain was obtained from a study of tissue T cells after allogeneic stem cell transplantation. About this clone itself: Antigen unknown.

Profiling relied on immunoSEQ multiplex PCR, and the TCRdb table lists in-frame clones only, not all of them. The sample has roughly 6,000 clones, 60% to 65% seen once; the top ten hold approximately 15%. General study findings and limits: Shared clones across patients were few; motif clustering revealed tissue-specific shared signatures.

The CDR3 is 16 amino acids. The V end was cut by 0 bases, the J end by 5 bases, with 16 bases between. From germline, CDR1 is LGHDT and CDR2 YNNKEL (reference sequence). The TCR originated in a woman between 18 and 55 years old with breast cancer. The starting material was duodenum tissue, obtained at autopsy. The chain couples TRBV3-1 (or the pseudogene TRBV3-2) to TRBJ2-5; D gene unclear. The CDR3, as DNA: TGTGCCAGCAGCCAAGAGGTAGCTCATCCTCAGGAGACCCAGTACTTC. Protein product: CASSQEVAHPQETQYF.